This is a list of T cell receptor beta chains from one sample in a study of T-cell memory formation after mild COVID-19. One entry per CDR3 protein results from TCRdb running MiXCR on the 5' RACE reads. The sample has some 69,000 distinct CDR3 sequences; approximately 16% are singletons. Material for sequencing was PBMCs or a T cell subset sorted from them (not recorded which). The receptors shown here come from an adult woman who had mild COVID-19 (a few samples of this study predate the infection). Cell type and time point are not known. Each CDR3 is given with its conserved first and last residue. Fields, in order: J gene, clone size, D gene, V gene, CDR3 protein, CDR3 DNA. D genes are given only for firm matches. Not every row has a clone size; where given, it reads once, few, many or a size class.

>TRBJ2-1|NA|NA|TRBV11-2
CASSPDTYNEQFF
TGTGCCAGCAGTCCAGACACGTACAATGAGCAGTTCTTC
>TRBJ2-7|few|NA|TRBV4-2
CASSQDYHEQYF
TGTGCCAGCAGCCAAGATTATCACGAGCAGTACTTC
>TRBJ2-7|NA|TRBD1|TRBV5-1
CASSGTGNPYEQYF
TGCGCCAGCAGCGGGACAGGGAACCCCTACGAGCAGTACTTC
>TRBJ2-2|NA|NA|TRBV11-2
CASSLDVRELFF
TGTGCCAGCAGCTTAGATGTCAGGGAGCTGTTTTTT
>TRBJ2-2|many|NA|TRBV29-1
CSAEDTGELFF
TGCAGCGCCGAGGACACCGGGGAGCTGTTTTTT
>TRBJ2-5|few|TRBD1|TRBV4-3
CASSQGLPGTGVETQYF
TGCGCCAGCAGCCAAGGACTACCCGGGACAGGGGTAGAGACCCAGTACTTC
>TRBJ2-4|few|TRBD1|TRBV4-2
CASSQERSGQAENIQYF
TGTGCCAGCAGCCAAGAACGGTCGGGACAGGCTGAAAACATTCAGTACTTC
>TRBJ2-5|NA|NA|TRBV14
CASSQVPGVIWTQYF
TGTGCCAGCAGCCAAGTTCCAGGAGTGATTTGGACCCAGTACTTC
>TRBJ2-3|many|NA|TRBV29-1
CSVDAWQFETDTQYF
TGCAGCGTGGACGCATGGCAGTTCGAAACAGATACGCAGTATTTT
>TRBJ1-6|NA|TRBD1|TRBV2
CASRSPTGVDNSPLHF
TGTGCCAGCAGATCGCCCACAGGGGTCGATAATTCACCCCTCCACTTT
>TRBJ2-7|few|NA|TRBV6-5
CASSPQAQGGTYEQYF
TGTGCCAGCAGTCCTCAGGCGCAGGGTGGTACTTACGAGCAGTACTTC
>TRBJ2-7|few|TRBD2|TRBV12-3/TRBV12-4
CASSTQREGRGYEQYF
TGTGCCAGCAGTACCCAGCGGGAGGGCCGTGGGTACGAGCAGTACTTC
>TRBJ2-7|few|NA|TRBV27
CASSLHDSGDASYEQYF
TGTGCCAGCAGTTTACATGACTCCGGGGACGCGTCCTACGAGCAGTACTTC
>TRBJ2-3|few|TRBD2|TRBV6-4
CASSASGGAADTQYF
TGTGCCAGCAGTGCCAGCGGGGGGGCGGCGGATACGCAGTATTTT
>TRBJ1-2|few|NA|TRBV5-1
CASSQDWEGDYGYTF
TGCGCCAGCAGCCAGGACTGGGAAGGGGACTATGGCTACACCTTC
>TRBJ2-2|NA|NA|TRBV29-1
CSVRTERGTGELFF
TGCAGCGTTCGGACCGAAAGAGGCACCGGGGAGCTGTTTTTT
>TRBJ2-7|few|TRBD1|TRBV6-5
CASSPLNRGRQEQYF
TGTGCCAGCAGCCCCCTCAACAGGGGTCGTCAAGAGCAGTACTTC
>TRBJ1-6|many|NA|TRBV9
CASSDGGSSYNSPLHF
TGTGCCAGCAGCGACGGGGGCAGCTCCTATAATTCACCCCTCCACTTT
>TRBJ2-1|NA|TRBD2|TRBV5-1
CASSPPGLAGGLQNEQFF
TGCGCCAGCAGCCCGCCGGGACTAGCGGGGGGGCTTCAAAATGAGCAGTTCTTC
>TRBJ2-7|few|NA|TRBV9
CASSLGRGGYEQYF
TGTGCCAGCAGCCTCGGACGAGGGGGATACGAGCAGTACTTC
>TRBJ2-2|many|NA|TRBV4-2
CASSQEESDSGELFF
TGTGCCAGCAGCCAAGAAGAGTCAGATTCCGGGGAGCTGTTTTTT
>TRBJ2-2|few|NA|TRBV5-1
CASSLVAGAPTGELFF
TGCGCCAGCAGCTTGGTTGCGGGGGCGCCGACCGGGGAGCTGTTTTTT
>TRBJ1-5|NA|NA|TRBV5-5
CASSPGDRGNQPQHF
TGTGCCAGCAGCCCCGGGGACCGAGGGAATCAGCCCCAGCATTTT
>TRBJ1-2|NA|NA|TRBV12-3/TRBV12-4
CASSLDYGYTF
TGTGCCAGCAGTTTAGACTATGGCTACACCTTC
>TRBJ2-3|NA|TRBD2|TRBV9
CASSRGEDTQYF
TGTGCCAGCAGTCGGGGGGAAGATACGCAGTATTTT
>TRBJ2-3|few|TRBD2|TRBV29-1
CSSAGPNTDTQYF
TGCAGCTCAGCGGGACCCAACACAGATACGCAGTATTTT
>TRBJ2-7|few|TRBD2|TRBV30
CAWRTRGGSYEQYF
TGTGCCTGGAGGACTCGGGGGGGGTCCTACGAGCAGTACTTC
>TRBJ2-1|NA|TRBD2|TRBV12-3/TRBV12-4
CASSLTSGVLYNEQFF
TGTGCCAGCAGTTTGACTAGCGGGGTCCTCTACAATGAGCAGTTCTTC
>TRBJ1-2|NA|NA|TRBV7-9
CASSSLKGYTF
TGTGCCAGCAGCTCCTTAAAGGGCTACACCTTC
>TRBJ2-1|NA|NA|TRBV7-3
CASSLQWRAPNEQFF
TGTGCCAGCAGCTTACAGTGGAGGGCCCCCAATGAGCAGTTCTTC
>TRBJ1-1|NA|TRBD1|TRBV19
CASSPATGGFGAFF
TGTGCCAGTAGTCCGGCTACAGGGGGATTCGGGGCTTTCTTT
>TRBJ2-2|NA|NA|TRBV5-5
CASSLGDGTGELFF
TGTGCCAGCAGCTTAGGGGATGGCACCGGGGAGCTGTTTTTT
>TRBJ2-7|NA|TRBD2|TRBV5-1
CASSFGAGEEYYEQYF
TGCGCCAGCAGCTTTGGAGCGGGAGAGGAATACTACGAGCAGTACTTC
>TRBJ2-7|few|NA|TRBV29-1
CSVESQTSYEQYF
TGCAGCGTTGAAAGCCAGACCTCCTACGAGCAGTACTTC
>TRBJ2-3|NA|TRBD2|TRBV12-3/TRBV12-4
CASSHPQREATDTQYF
TGTGCCAGCAGCCACCCCCAGCGGGAGGCGACAGATACGCAGTATTTT
>TRBJ1-2|NA|TRBD1|TRBV25-1
CASSGTGQANYGYTF
TGTGCCAGCAGTGGAACGGGACAGGCTAACTATGGCTACACCTTC
>TRBJ2-7|NA|NA|TRBV10-3
CAISSGPREIEQYF
TGTGCCATCAGTTCCGGGCCCCGGGAGATCGAGCAGTACTTC
>TRBJ2-5|NA|TRBD2|TRBV29-1
CSVEDAVSGRLQETQYF
TGCAGCGTTGAAGATGCGGTTAGCGGGAGGTTGCAAGAGACCCAGTACTTC
>TRBJ2-1|NA|NA|TRBV27
CASTGNPPLYNEQFF
TGTGCCAGCACGGGAAACCCACCCCTCTACAATGAGCAGTTCTTC
>TRBJ2-2|NA|TRBD1|TRBV6-5
CASSPDRLNTGELFF
TGTGCCAGCAGCCCGGACAGGCTGAACACCGGGGAGCTGTTTTTT
>TRBJ2-3|few|TRBD1|TRBV7-9
CASSLAETGGGADTQYF
TGTGCCAGCAGCTTAGCCGAGACAGGGGGTGGCGCAGATACGCAGTATTTT
>TRBJ1-2|few|NA|TRBV7-9
CASSLATAGNGYTF
TGTGCCAGCAGCTTAGCTACGGCCGGGAATGGCTACACCTTC
>TRBJ2-7|NA|TRBD1|TRBV27
CASSLRGPNTYEQYF
TGTGCCAGCAGTTTAAGGGGGCCCAATACCTACGAGCAGTACTTC
>TRBJ2-3|many|NA|TRBV7-7
CASSLVRTDTQYF
TGTGCTAGCAGCTTAGTACGCACAGATACGCAGTATTTT
>TRBJ2-3|NA|NA|TRBV6-2/TRBV6-3
CASSHLAHPTDTQYF
TGTGCCAGCAGTCACCTAGCGCACCCCACAGATACGCAGTATTTT
>TRBJ2-5|many|NA|TRBV7-8
CASSSEAREETQYF
TGTGCCAGCAGCAGCGAGGCGCGGGAAGAGACCCAGTACTTC
>TRBJ2-5|few|NA|TRBV11-2
CASSPPRNAQYF
TGTGCCAGCAGCCCACCAAGGAATGCCCAGTACTTC
>TRBJ1-5|many|NA|TRBV5-1
CASSITGNQPQHF
TGCGCCAGCAGCATAACAGGGAATCAGCCCCAGCATTTT
>TRBJ2-1|NA|NA|TRBV4-1
CASSQGIDYEQFF
TGCGCCAGCAGCCAAGGGATTGACTATGAGCAGTTCTTC
>TRBJ2-1|NA|NA|TRBV4-3
CASSRSSGEQFF
TGCGCCAGCAGCCGCAGTAGCGGTGAGCAGTTCTTC
>TRBJ2-3|NA|NA|TRBV12-3/TRBV12-4
CASSHDPDTQYF
TGTGCCAGCAGTCACGACCCAGATACGCAGTATTTT
>TRBJ2-7|few|TRBD1|TRBV29-1
CSVELGQGYEQYF
TGCAGCGTTGAATTGGGACAGGGGTACGAGCAGTACTTC
>TRBJ2-7|NA|TRBD2|TRBV9
CASSVGASGALSYEQYF
TGTGCCAGCAGCGTAGGGGCTAGCGGGGCACTCTCCTACGAGCAGTACTTC